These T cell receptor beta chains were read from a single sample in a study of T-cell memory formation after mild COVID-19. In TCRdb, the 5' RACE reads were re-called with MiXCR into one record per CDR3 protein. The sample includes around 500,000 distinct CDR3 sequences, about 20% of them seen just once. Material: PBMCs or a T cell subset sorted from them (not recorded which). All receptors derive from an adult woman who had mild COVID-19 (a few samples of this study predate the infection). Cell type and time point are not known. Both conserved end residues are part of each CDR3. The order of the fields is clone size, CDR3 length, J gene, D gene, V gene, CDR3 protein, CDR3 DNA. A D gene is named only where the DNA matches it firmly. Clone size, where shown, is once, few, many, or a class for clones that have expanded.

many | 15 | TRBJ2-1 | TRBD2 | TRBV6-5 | CASSKSSGVLNEQFF | TGTGCCAGCAGTAAATCTAGCGGGGTTTTAAATGAGCAGTTCTTC
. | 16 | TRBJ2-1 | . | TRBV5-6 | CASSLTPRAVYNEQFF | TGTGCCAGCAGCTTGACCCCCAGGGCCGTTTACAATGAGCAGTTCTTC
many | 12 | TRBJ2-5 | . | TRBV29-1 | CSVTEGDETQYF | TGCAGCGTTACCGAGGGGGATGAGACCCAGTACTTC
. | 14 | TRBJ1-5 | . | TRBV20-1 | CSARDGNSNQPQHF | TGCAGTGCTAGAGATGGAAATAGCAATCAGCCCCAGCATTTT
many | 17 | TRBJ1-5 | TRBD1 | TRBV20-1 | CSARVGQGAYSNQPQHF | TGCAGTGCTAGAGTGGGACAGGGAGCTTATAGCAATCAGCCCCAGCATTTT
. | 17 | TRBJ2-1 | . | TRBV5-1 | CASSLAGGLLQDNEQFF | TGCGCCAGCAGCTTGGCCGGCGGTCTATTACAGGACAATGAGCAGTTCTTC
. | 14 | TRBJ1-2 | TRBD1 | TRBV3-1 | CASSQDDRGFGYTF | TGTGCCAGCAGCCAAGACGACAGGGGATTTGGCTACACCTTC
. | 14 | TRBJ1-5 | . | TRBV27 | CASSLQMSNQPQHF | TGTGCCAGCAGTTTGCAGATGAGCAATCAGCCCCAGCATTTT
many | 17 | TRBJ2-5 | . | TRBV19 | CASSLGSSAGTVETQYF | TGTGCCAGTAGTTTGGGTTCTAGCGCGGGCACGGTAGAGACCCAGTACTTC
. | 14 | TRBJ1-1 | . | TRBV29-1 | CSVGPLQWNTEAFF | TGCAGCGTTGGTCCCCTACAGTGGAACACTGAAGCTTTCTTT
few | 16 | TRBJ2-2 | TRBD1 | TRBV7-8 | CASSLGGTGVPGELFF | TGTGCCAGCAGCTTAGGAGGGACAGGGGTGCCCGGGGAGCTGTTTTTT
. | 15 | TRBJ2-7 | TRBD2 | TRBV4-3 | CASSQALAGPYEQYF | TGCGCCAGCAGCCAAGCACTAGCGGGACCCTACGAGCAGTACTTC
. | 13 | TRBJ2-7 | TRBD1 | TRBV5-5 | CASTFQGASEQYF | TGTGCCAGCACATTCCAGGGGGCGTCAGAGCAGTACTTC
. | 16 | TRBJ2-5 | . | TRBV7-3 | CASSFDGGGGGETQYF | TGTGCCAGCAGCTTTGATGGAGGGGGCGGAGGGGAGACCCAGTACTTC
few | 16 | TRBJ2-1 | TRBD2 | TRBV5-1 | CASSLVGLANNNEQFF | TGCGCCAGCAGCTTGGTTGGACTAGCGAATAACAATGAGCAGTTCTTC
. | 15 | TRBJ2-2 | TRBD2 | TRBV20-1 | CSAAGLAGGTGELFF | TGCAGTGCTGCAGGACTAGCGGGTGGTACCGGGGAGCTGTTTTTT
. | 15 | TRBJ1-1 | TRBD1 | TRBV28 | CASSKTGGVITEAFF | TGTGCCAGCAGTAAGACAGGGGGTGTCATCACTGAAGCTTTCTTT
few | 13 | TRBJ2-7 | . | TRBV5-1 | CASAQGWDYEQYF | TGCGCCAGCGCACAGGGTTGGGACTACGAGCAGTACTTC
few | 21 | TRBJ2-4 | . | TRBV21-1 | CASSVRGVKGQSDLAKNIQYF | TGTGCCAGCAGCGTAAGGGGAGTTAAGGGACAGTCAGATTTAGCCAAAAACATTCAGTACTTC
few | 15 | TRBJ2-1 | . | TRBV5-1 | CASSFGGGTDNEQFF | TGCGCCAGCAGCTTCGGGGGAGGCACCGACAATGAGCAGTTCTTC
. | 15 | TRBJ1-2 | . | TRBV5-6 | CASTQIDTANYGYTF | TGTGCCAGCACCCAAATCGATACAGCTAACTATGGCTACACCTTC
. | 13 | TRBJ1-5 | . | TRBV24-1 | CATSGRGAQPQHF | TGTGCCACCAGCGGGCGGGGGGCCCAGCCCCAGCATTTT
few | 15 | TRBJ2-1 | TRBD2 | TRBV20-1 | CSARLAGVLHNEQFF | TGCAGTGCTAGACTAGCGGGGGTTCTACACAATGAGCAGTTCTTC
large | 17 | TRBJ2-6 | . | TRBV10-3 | CAISESKSPGPSDVLTF | TGTGCCATCAGTGAGTCGAAGTCGCCAGGCCCCTCGGACGTCCTGACTTTC
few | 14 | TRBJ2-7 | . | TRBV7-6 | CASSPEEGWWEQYF | TGTGCCAGCAGCCCAGAGGAGGGATGGTGGGAGCAGTACTTC
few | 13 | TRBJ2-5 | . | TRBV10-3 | CAISEGDTETQYF | TGTGCCATCAGTGAAGGTGACACGGAGACCCAGTACTTC
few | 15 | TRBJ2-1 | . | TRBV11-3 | CASSLVQPPYNEQFF | TGTGCCAGCAGCTTAGTCCAGCCGCCCTACAATGAGCAGTTCTTC
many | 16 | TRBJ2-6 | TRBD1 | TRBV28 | CASSPGQGSGANVLTF | TGTGCCAGCAGCCCGGGACAGGGGTCTGGGGCCAACGTCCTGACTTTC
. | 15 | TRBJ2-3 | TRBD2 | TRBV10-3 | CAISALAGTSDTQYF | TGTGCCATCAGCGCCTTAGCGGGAACCTCAGATACGCAGTATTTT
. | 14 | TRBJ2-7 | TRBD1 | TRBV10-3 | CAISGGQGSYEQYF | TGTGCCATCAGTGGGGGACAGGGATCCTACGAGCAGTACTTC
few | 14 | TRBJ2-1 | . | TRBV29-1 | CSSRILDRNNEQFF | TGCAGCTCGCGAATCCTGGACAGAAACAATGAGCAGTTCTTC
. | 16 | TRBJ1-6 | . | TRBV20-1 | CSARDRRSSYNSPLHF | TGCAGTGCTAGAGATCGTAGAAGCTCCTATAATTCACCCCTCCACTTT
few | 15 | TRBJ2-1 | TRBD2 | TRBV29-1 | CSVVRVAGGVNEQFF | TGCAGCGTAGTAAGGGTAGCGGGAGGTGTCAATGAGCAGTTCTTC